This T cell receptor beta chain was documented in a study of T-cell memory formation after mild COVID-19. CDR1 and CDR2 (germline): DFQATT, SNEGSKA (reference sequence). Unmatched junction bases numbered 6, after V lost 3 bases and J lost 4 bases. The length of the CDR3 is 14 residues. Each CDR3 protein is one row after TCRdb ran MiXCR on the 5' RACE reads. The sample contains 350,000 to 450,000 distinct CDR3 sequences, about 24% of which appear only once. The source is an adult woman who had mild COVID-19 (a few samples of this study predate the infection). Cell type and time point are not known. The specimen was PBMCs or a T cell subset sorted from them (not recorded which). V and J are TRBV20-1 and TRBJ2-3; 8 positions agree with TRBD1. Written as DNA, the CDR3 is TGCAGTGCTAGTCCAGGGACAGGATCAGATACGCAGTATTTT. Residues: CSASPGTGSDTQYF.